The entry that follows covers one T cell receptor beta chain sequence. The antigen this receptor binds is unknown. It has no much larger one-base neighbor in the sample; base qualities were not kept. Reading from cysteine to phenylalanine, the CDR3 counts 14 amino acids. This entry keeps only the CDR3 DNA: 42 bases, framed from base 1. Trimming at the junction amounts to 7 bases on V and 2 bases on J, and the germline ends lie 12 bases apart. CDR1 and CDR2 (MNHEY, SVGAGI) derive from the germline V gene. Whole blood was collected in K2EDTA tubes by collaborating institutions according to the institutions' own protocols. Collaborator samples were shipped for TCRbeta analysis as frozen whole blood, isolated PBMCs, or DNA extracted from either sample type. This sample stems from a study of blood T cell repertoires in COVID-19 (dated by TCRdb to about 2020). Concerning the study at large: The collaborator samples originated in the United States, Italy and Spain and spanned the acute and convalescent phases of COVID-19. The dataset comprised deeply sampled blood TCRbeta repertoires from subjects exposed to, actively infected with, or recovered from COVID-19. The repertoires were made available in a free public database intended to serve as a resource for research on the immune response to SARS-CoV-2. A de-identified subject ID, COVID-19 status, age in years and sex were almost always included in the sample metadata. The samples were drawn from the first 160 participants of the ongoing ImmuneRACE study and from some 1,300 subjects provided by 6 global collaborators. Where HLA class I and class II types were available, the types were taken from metadata supplied by the sample provider, not from assay-based typing. The material from the prospective study consisted of cDNA or gDNA derived from T cells, B-cell-depleted T cells, or PBMCs.

TCRbeta CDR3 regions were amplified from genomic DNA by means of the immunoSEQ Assay, a bias-controlled multiplex PCR. The study's processing was this. The number of nucleated cells in each sample was estimated from the amplification of reference gene primers within the assay. To quantify the absolute abundance of each unique TCRbeta CDR3 rearrangement, sequence reads were collapsed and filtered. For each sample, productive Simpson clonality was calculated as the square root of Simpson's diversity index over productive rearrangements. This immuneACCESS table, as held by TCRdb, lists in-frame sequences with V and J called but not all clones. Of the missing ones, under half trace to an unresolved V gene in checked studies; the others have no known cause. That table is the source of V, J and clone size, and D and trimming were worked out from the DNA. Counted in this sample were 71,000 or so clones; about 80% of them appeared once. The top ten hold 28% of the sample.

On the study overall, not on this receptor specifically: How much clinical and demographic metadata was included differed by source and by participant, and the metadata was provided uncurated.

This TCR was sampled from a man between 65 and 85 years old with acute or convalescent COVID-19. The sequencing input was peripheral blood. Recombination connected TRBV6-5 to TRBJ1-5; the D gene is possibly TRBD1, with 6 bases matching. CDR3 loop: CASTPAGGNQPQHF. The DNA sequence follows: TGTGCCAGCACCCCAGCAGGGGGCAATCAGCCCCAGCATTTT.